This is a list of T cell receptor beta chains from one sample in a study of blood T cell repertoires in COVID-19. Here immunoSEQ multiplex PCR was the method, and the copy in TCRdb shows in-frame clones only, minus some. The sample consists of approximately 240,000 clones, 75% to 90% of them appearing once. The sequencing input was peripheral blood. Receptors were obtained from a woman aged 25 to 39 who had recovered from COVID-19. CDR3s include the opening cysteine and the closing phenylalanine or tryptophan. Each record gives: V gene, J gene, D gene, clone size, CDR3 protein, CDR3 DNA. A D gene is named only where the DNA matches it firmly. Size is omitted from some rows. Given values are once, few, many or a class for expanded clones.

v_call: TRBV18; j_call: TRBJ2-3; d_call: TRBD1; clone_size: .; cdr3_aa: CASSPMGTVRADTQYF; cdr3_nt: TGTGCCAGCTCACCAATGGGGACAGTAAGGGCAGATACGCAGTATTTT
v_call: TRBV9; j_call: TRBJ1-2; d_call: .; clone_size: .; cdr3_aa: CASSPSSPF; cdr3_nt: TGTGCCAGCAGCCCGAGCTCCCCCTTC
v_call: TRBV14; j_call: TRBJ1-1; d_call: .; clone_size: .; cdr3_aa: CASSQDNRMNTEAFF; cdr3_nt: TGTGCCAGCAGCCAAGATAACAGGATGAACACTGAAGCTTTCTTT
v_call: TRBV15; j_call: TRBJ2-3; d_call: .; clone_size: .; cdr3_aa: CATSRRGGRPDTQYF; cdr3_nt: TGTGCCACCAGCAGAAGGGGGGGCCGCCCAGATACGCAGTATTTT
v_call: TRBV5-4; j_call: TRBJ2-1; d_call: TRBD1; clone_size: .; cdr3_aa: CASSLVPGGSYNEQFF; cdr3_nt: TGTGCCAGCAGCTTGGTTCCAGGGGGCTCCTACAATGAGCAGTTCTTC
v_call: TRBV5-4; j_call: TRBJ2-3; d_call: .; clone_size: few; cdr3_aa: CASSPDNPSTDTQYF; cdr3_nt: TGTGCCAGCAGCCCAGACAACCCTAGCACAGATACGCAGTATTTT
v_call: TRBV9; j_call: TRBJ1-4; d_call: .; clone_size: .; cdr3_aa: CASSVAGGLFGEKLFF; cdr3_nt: TGTGCCAGCAGCGTAGCTGGAGGCCTATTCGGTGAAAAACTGTTTTTT
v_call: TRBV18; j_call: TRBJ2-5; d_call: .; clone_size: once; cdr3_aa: CASSRTKVVETQYF; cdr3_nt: TGTGCCAGCTCACGAACTAAGGTAGTTGAGACCCAGTACTTC
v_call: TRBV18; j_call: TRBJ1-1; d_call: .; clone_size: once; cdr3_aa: CASSPTGILTEAFF; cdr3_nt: TGTGCCAGCTCACCAACAGGGATTCTCACTGAAGCTTTCTTT
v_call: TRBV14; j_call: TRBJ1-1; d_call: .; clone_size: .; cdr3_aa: CASSQAEYRVGAEAFF; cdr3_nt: TGTGCCAGCAGCCAAGCGGAATACAGGGTAGGGGCTGAAGCTTTCTTT
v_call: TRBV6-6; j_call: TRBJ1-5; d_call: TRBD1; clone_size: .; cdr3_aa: CASSSPEQGADQPQHF; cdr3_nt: TGTGCCAGCAGTTCCCCGGAGCAGGGGGCCGATCAGCCCCAGCATTTT
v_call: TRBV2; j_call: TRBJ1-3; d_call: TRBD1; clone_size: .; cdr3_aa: CASSEAGDRVEVF; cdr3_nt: TGTGCCAGCAGTGAAGCGGGAGACAGGGTCGAGGTATTT
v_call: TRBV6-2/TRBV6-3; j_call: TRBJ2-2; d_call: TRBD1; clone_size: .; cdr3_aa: CASSPLTGGASGELFF; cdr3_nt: TGTGCCAGCAGCCCGTTGACAGGGGGCGCGAGCGGGGAGCTGTTTTTT
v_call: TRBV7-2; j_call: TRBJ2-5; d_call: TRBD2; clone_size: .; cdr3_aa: CASSLQAGGQGETQYF; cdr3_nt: TGTGCCAGCAGCCTCCAAGCGGGGGGCCAGGGGGAGACCCAGTACTTC
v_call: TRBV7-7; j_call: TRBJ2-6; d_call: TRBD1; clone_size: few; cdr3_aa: CASSPGTGGGGANVLTF; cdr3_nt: TGTGCCAGCAGCCCCGGGACAGGGGGCGGTGGGGCCAACGTCCTGACTTTC
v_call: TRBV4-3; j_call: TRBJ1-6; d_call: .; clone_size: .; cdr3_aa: CASSQVSSYNSPLHF; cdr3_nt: TGCGCCAGCAGCCAAGTCTCCAGTTATAATTCACCCCTCCACTTT
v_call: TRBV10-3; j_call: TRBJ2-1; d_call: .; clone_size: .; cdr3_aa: CAIADGQAGGLEQFF; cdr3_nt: TGTGCCATCGCTGACGGACAGGCCGGGGGCCTTGAGCAGTTCTTC
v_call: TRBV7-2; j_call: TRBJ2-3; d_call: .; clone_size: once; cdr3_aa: CASSLDGTLDTQYF; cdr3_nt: TGTGCCAGCAGCTTAGATGGTACTTTGGATACGCAGTATTTT
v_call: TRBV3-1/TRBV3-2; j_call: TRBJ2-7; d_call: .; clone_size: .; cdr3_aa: CASSSLPTGFSAYEQYF; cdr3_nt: TGTGCCAGCAGCTCACTTCCGACAGGTTTTAGTGCCTACGAGCAGTACTTC
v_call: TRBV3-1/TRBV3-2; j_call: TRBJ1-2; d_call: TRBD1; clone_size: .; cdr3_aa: CASSHSGQGAVGYTF; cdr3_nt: TGTGCCAGCAGCCATTCGGGACAGGGGGCGGTTGGCTACACCTTC
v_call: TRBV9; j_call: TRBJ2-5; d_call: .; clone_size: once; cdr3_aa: CASSVVGGTRETQYF; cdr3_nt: TGTGCCAGCAGCGTAGTTGGGGGGACCAGAGAGACCCAGTACTTC
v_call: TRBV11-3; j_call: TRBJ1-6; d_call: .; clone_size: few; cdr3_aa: CASSLAWRGGSYNSPLHF; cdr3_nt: TGTGCCAGCAGCTTAGCGTGGCGAGGGGGTAGCTATAATTCACCCCTCCACTTT